The 32 T cell receptor beta chains listed next were all sequenced from one sample in a study of cytomegalovirus exposure and HLA in healthy donors. It was with 60 Vbeta and 13 Jbeta primers that the PCR ran. Clones were read by immunoSEQ multiplex PCR, and TCRdb kept only the in-frame ones, dropping some. The sample lists about 200,000 clones, approximately 85% seen once, with around 2.7% in the top ten. The sample was PBMCs. The source of these receptors is a woman between 35 and 50 years old in good health and CMV-seronegative.

This chain links TRBV10-1 with TRBJ2-2, with 12 bases fitting TRBD2. Unmatched junction bases numbered 5, after V lost 2 bases and J lost 7 bases. CDR1 is WNHNN, CDR2 SYGVQD, per germline (reference sequence). The CDR3 loop spans 16 amino acids. The CDR3 DNA reads as TGCGCCAGCAGTGAGACTAGCGGGAGGCCCGGCGGGGAGCTGTTTTTT. This translates into CASSETSGRPGGELFF.

The rearrangement links TRBV27 to TRBJ1-2; 9 nucleotides match TRBD1. Germline V gene sequence: CDR1 MNHEY, CDR2 SMNVEV (reference sequence). With 6 bases clipped from V and 8 bases from J, the junction kept 28 bases outside the gene matches. The CDR3 sequence is 20 residues long. CDR3 protein: CASSYTGRGPGQGIKEGYTF. CDR3 coding DNA: TGTGCCAGCAGCTACACGGGCCGGGGACCGGGACAGGGCATCAAGGAAGGCTACACCTTC.

V gene TRBV18 combines with J gene TRBJ2-1; D is undetermined. CDR1 KGHSH and CDR2 LQKENI come from the germline V gene. The CDR3 is 12 residues long. The V and J ends lost 5 bases and 5 bases respectively, with 7 bases between them. The CDR3 loop reads CASSARDNEQFF. CDR3 nucleotides: TGTGCCAGCTCAGCCCGGGACAATGAGCAGTTCTTC.

The CDR3 DNA reads TGTGCCAGCAGCCAAGGCCTCCGGGACTACGAGCAGTACTTC. It encodes CASSQGLRDYEQYF. The chain combines TRBV4-2 with TRBJ2-7; D is possibly TRBD2 (5 bases). V dropped 1 base and J dropped 3 bases, with 10 bases sitting between them. The V gene's germline CDR1 is LGHNA and CDR2 YNFKEQ. The CDR3 is made up of 14 amino acids.

V usage is TRBV5-8 and J usage is TRBJ1-5; D is possibly TRBD1 (6 bases). CDR3 length equals 13 residues. CDR1 is SGHTS, CDR2 YDEGEE, per germline. The germline V and J ends were trimmed by 3 bases and 2 bases, with 6 bases remaining between them. The CDR3 protein is CASSSGGNQPQHF. In DNA, the CDR3 is TGTGCCAGCAGCTCAGGGGGCAATCAGCCCCAGCATTTT.

The rearrangement links TRBV5-4 to TRBJ2-7, with 10 bases matching TRBD1. The junction had 8 bases not matched to a gene; V was cut back by 4 bases and J by 7 bases. The CDR3 is 14 amino acids. Germline V gives CDR1 SGHNT, CDR2 YYREEE (reference sequence). The CDR3 loop reads CASSPGTGDREQYF. CDR3 bases: TGTGCCAGCAGCCCCGGGACAGGGGATCGGGAGCAGTACTTC.

The gene calls are TRBV5-6 and TRBJ1-2; D may be TRBD1 (5 bases). The CDR3 is 13 residues long. Germline V gene lookup returns CDR1 SGHDT and CDR2 YYEEEE. Trimming left V 0 bases short and J 5 bases short, with 8 bases between. The CDR3 loop is CASSLGQTYGYTF. CDR3 DNA: TGTGCCAGCAGCTTGGGACAGACATATGGCTACACCTTC.

The V and J genes are TRBV30 and TRBJ2-7; 13 bases line up with TRBD2. Germline CDR1 is GTSNPN and CDR2 is SVGIG (reference sequence). CDR3 length: 15 amino acids. Germline trimming cut 0 bases from V and 4 bases from J; bases unmatched to any gene: 3. The DNA for the CDR3 is TGTGCCTGGAGTGTACTAGCGGGAGGGTCGTACGAGCAGTACTTC. This gives the protein CAWSVLAGGSYEQYF. Full variable domain (outside the CDR3, taken from reference TRBV30 and TRBJ2-7): SQTIHQWPATLVQPVGSPLSLECTVEGTSNPNLYWYRQAAGRGLQLLFYSVGIGQISSEVPQNLSASRPQDRQFILSSKKLLLSDSGFYLCAWSVLAGGSYEQYFGPGTRLTVT.

The chain recombines TRBV19 with TRBJ2-2, with D hard to call. Germline CDR1 is LNHDA and CDR2 is SQIVND (reference sequence). The CDR3 runs to 13 residues. V lost 6 bases and J 7 bases, leaving 12 bases between the germline ends. In nucleotides, the CDR3 is TGTGCCAGTAGAAGAAGAACGGTCGGGGAGCTGTTTTTT. The encoded protein is CASRRRTVGELFF.

The V call is TRBV4-1, the J call TRBJ1-1; 7 bases map to TRBD1. Trimming cost V 1 base and J 7 bases; bases outside gene matches: 12. CDR1 is MGHRA, CDR2 YSYEKL, per germline. CDR3 length: 16 amino acids. This CDR3 is CASSQVVAGGWYEAFF. Here the CDR3 DNA reads TGCGCCAGCAGCCAAGTAGTGGCAGGGGGATGGTATGAAGCTTTCTTT.

This sequence joins TRBV6-5 and TRBJ2-7; perhaps TRBD2 as D (6 bases). Deletions cut 5 bases from V and 2 bases from J, with 16 bases between. Per germline, CDR1 MNHEY and CDR2 SVGAGI. The CDR3 totals 15 residues. The CDR3 is CASSLMTSFTYEQYF. CDR3 DNA sequence: TGTGCCAGCAGTCTCATGACTAGTTTCACCTACGAGCAGTACTTC.

J is TRBJ2-7 and V is TRBV7-2, with D possibly matching TRBD2 (6 bases). This CDR3 comprises 16 residues. Trimming removed 0 bases at V and 2 bases at J, with 14 bases between. The germline gives CDR1 SGHTA, CDR2 FQGNSA. In DNA form, the CDR3 reads TGTGCCAGCAGCTTAGCGTGGGGCGGGGCCACCTACGAGCAGTACTTC. Its protein product is CASSLAWGGATYEQYF.

The gene calls are TRBV5-1 and TRBJ2-5; D is undetermined. The germline V and J ends were trimmed by 0 bases and 4 bases, with 10 bases remaining between them. Germline V CDR1 and CDR2: SGHRS, YFSETQ. The CDR3 is 14 residues long. CDR3 nucleotides: TGCGCCAGCAGCTTGGATGGCAGAGGAGAGACCCAGTACTTC. It translates to CASSLDGRGETQYF.

The J gene is TRBJ1-1, the V gene TRBV19; 9 bases match TRBD1. With V trimmed by 6 bases and J by 7 bases, 9 bases remained unmatched. This CDR3 contains 14 residues. Per the germline V gene, CDR1 is LNHDA and CDR2 is SQIVND (reference sequence). The CDR3 loop reads CASSRDREVGEAFF. As DNA, the CDR3 is TGTGCCAGTAGCAGGGACAGGGAGGTGGGTGAAGCTTTCTTT.

This chain uses TRBV20-1 with TRBJ1-1, with D hard to call. Germline V gene sequence: CDR1 DFQATT, CDR2 SNEGSKA (reference sequence). There are 11 residues in the CDR3. Trimming took off 2 bases at V and 3 bases at J, with 4 bases between the two ends. In DNA form, the CDR3 reads TGCAGTGCTAGACAGTACACTGAAGCTTTCTTT. This gives the protein CSARQYTEAFF.

This chain joins TRBV4-1 and TRBJ1-1; D is uncertain. V lost 0 bases, J lost 6 bases, and 11 bases lay in between. CDR1 is MGHRA, CDR2 YSYEKL, per germline. The CDR3 has 14 residues. CDR3 coding DNA: TGCGCCAGCAGCCAAGATCTGAGGGAGCCTGAAGCTTTCTTT. Amino acid sequence: CASSQDLREPEAFF.

In this sample, this clone turned up once. This sequence joins TRBV28 and TRBJ1-4; a possible D gene is TRBD1 (5 bases). This CDR3 contains 14 residues. Looked up from germline, CDR1 is MDHEN and CDR2 is SYDVKM. V was trimmed by 8 bases and J by 3 bases, leaving 13 bases between them. The CDR3 bases are TGTGCCAGCTTGAGGGCGGGGGCTAATGAAAAACTGTTTTTT. Its translation: CASLRAGANEKLFF.

This rearrangement joins TRBV28 to TRBJ1-5; TRBD1 aligns across 8 bases. Per the germline V gene, CDR1 is MDHEN and CDR2 is SYDVKM. The CDR3 covers 16 residues. The V and J ends lost 1 base and 1 base, in that order; junction bases with no gene match: 3. The CDR3 sequence: CASSLSGGASNQPQHF. DNA of the CDR3: TGTGCCAGCAGTTTATCAGGGGGCGCGAGCAATCAGCCCCAGCATTTT.

This chain connects TRBV4-1 to TRBJ2-5; 8 bases are shared with TRBD1. There are 14 residues in the CDR3. V was clipped by 3 bases and J by 5 bases; unmatched bases: 5. Looked up from germline, CDR1 is MGHRA and CDR2 is YSYEKL. CDR3 protein: CASSHLTGEETQYF. The CDR3 nucleotides are TGCGCCAGCAGCCACCTGACAGGGGAGGAGACCCAGTACTTC.

This clone was picked up one time. The gene calls are TRBV7-9 and TRBJ1-4, with a weak D call TRBD1 (6 bases). V lost 3 bases, J lost 0 bases, and 11 bases lay in between. This CDR3 contains 16 residues. The germline gives CDR1 SEHNR, CDR2 FQNEAQ (reference sequence). The CDR3 coding sequence is TGTGCCAGCAGCTTGACAGGCGGCGCAACTAATGAAAAACTGTTTTTT. Encoded protein: CASSLTGGATNEKLFF.

This clone has only one observation. J is TRBJ1-1 and V is TRBV6-5; possible D gene TRBD1, 5 bases. The CDR3 extends over 14 amino acids. Germline V gives CDR1 MNHEY, CDR2 SVGAGI. Deletions cut 8 bases from V and 4 bases from J, with 17 bases between. CDR3 residues: CASQRGTGGTEAFF. CDR3 nucleotides: TGTGCCAGCCAGAGGGGAACGGGGGGCACTGAAGCTTTCTTT.

V usage is TRBV5-1 and J usage is TRBJ2-3; 10 nucleotides match TRBD2. Trimming removed 4 bases from V and 6 bases from J; junction bases left unmatched: 17. This CDR3 contains 18 residues. CDR1 is SGHRS and CDR2 is YFSETQ in the germline V gene. CDR3: CASSPGGPSGRVADTQYF. CDR3 nucleotides: TGCGCCAGCAGCCCGGGGGGGCCTAGCGGGAGAGTGGCGGATACGCAGTATTTT.

The table lists this clone with a count of one. Here the CDR3 DNA reads TGTGCCAGCAGCCCCTTATTGACAGAGTCTAGCACAGATACGCAGTATTTT. Translating it yields CASSPLLTESSTDTQYF. The chain is built from TRBV5-6 and TRBJ2-3; possibly TRBD1 for D (5 bases). V gave up 4 bases and J gave up 0 bases, with 18 bases separating them. Looked up from germline, CDR1 is SGHDT and CDR2 is YYEEEE. The CDR3 contains 17 residues.

The chain employs TRBV6-7 and TRBJ1-2, with 7 bases lining up with TRBD1. TRBV6-7 is an open reading frame, and its role is uncertain. CDR3 length: 17 amino acids. V lost 4 bases and J lost 6; bases outside the gene matches: 17. This CDR3 is CASSLIVPGQFADGYTF. The CDR3 DNA sequence: TGTGCCAGCAGTTTAATCGTCCCGGGACAGTTCGCGGATGGCTACACCTTC.

This chain joins TRBV5-7 and TRBJ1-4; TRBD1 aligns across 9 bases. Being an ORF, TRBV5-7 has a function that is uncertain. V shed 2 bases and J 8 bases; nucleotides not matched to a gene: 7. This CDR3 spans 15 amino acids. The CDR3 is CASSFRTGENEKLFF. In DNA, the CDR3 is TGTGCCAGCAGCTTTAGGACAGGGGAGAACGAAAAACTGTTTTTT.

V is TRBV6-1 and J is TRBJ1-1, with D perhaps TRBD1 (5 bases). Germline V gene sequence: CDR1 MNHNS, CDR2 SASEGT. The length of the CDR3 is 13 residues. Trimming stripped 6 bases from V and 4 bases from J, with 12 bases between. The CDR3 DNA reads as TGTGCCAGCAGAGATCAGGGTACCACTGAAGCTTTCTTT. Amino acids: CASRDQGTTEAFF.

This chain links TRBV5-5 with TRBJ2-7; possibly TRBD2 for D (6 bases). Per the germline V gene, CDR1 is SGHKS and CDR2 is YYEKEE (reference sequence). The germline V and J ends were trimmed by 4 bases and 6 bases, with 14 bases remaining between them. CDR3 length equals 13 residues. CDR3: CASSRPVGGEQYF. Here the CDR3 DNA reads TGTGCCAGCAGCCGCCCCGTGGGGGGCGAGCAGTACTTC.

The chain employs TRBV5-1 and TRBJ2-7; perhaps TRBD1 as D (6 bases). This CDR3 spans 17 amino acids. V shed 4 bases and J shed 2 bases, with 22 bases lying between them. Germline CDR1 and CDR2: SGHRS and YFSETQ. The DNA for the CDR3 is TGCGCCAGCAGCATAGGCCGGCCGACAGGTAGCACCTACGAGCAGTACTTC. This codes for CASSIGRPTGSTYEQYF.

The genes are TRBV2 and TRBJ1-2; 8 nucleotides agree with TRBD1. V lost 8 bases and J lost 3; bases outside the gene matches: 8. Per the germline V gene, CDR1 is SNHLY and CDR2 is FYNNEI. This CDR3 has 14 residues. DNA of the CDR3: TGTGCCAGCGAACCGGACAGGGCGTACTATGGCTACACCTTC. Translated, it gives CASEPDRAYYGYTF. The complete variable domain, with remaining parts taken from reference TRBV2 and TRBJ1-2, reads EPEVTQTPSHQVTQMGQEVILRCVPISNHLYFYWYRQILGQKVEFLVSFYNNEISEKSEIFDDQFSVERPDGSNFTLKIRSTKLEDSAMYFCASEPDRAYYGYTFGSGTRLTVV.

The rearrangement links TRBV27 to TRBJ1-1; 7 bases match TRBD1. J gave up 1 base and V 5 bases, and 4 bases lay outside the gene matches. The CDR3 loop spans 14 amino acids. Germline CDR1 and CDR2: MNHEY and SMNVEV (reference sequence). The CDR3, as DNA: TGTGCCAGCAGTCCCTACAGGGGGAACACTGAAGCTTTCTTT. Its translation: CASSPYRGNTEAFF.

The gene calls are TRBV29-1 and TRBJ2-7; 9 nucleotides agree with TRBD2. The CDR3 runs to 16 residues. CDR1 is SQVTM and CDR2 is ANQGSEA in the germline V gene. With V trimmed by 5 bases and J by 2 bases, 13 bases remained unmatched. This CDR3 reads CSVLGSGTSSTYEQYF. CDR3 nucleotides: TGCAGCGTTTTGGGATCCGGGACTAGCTCAACCTACGAGCAGTACTTC.

This chain joins TRBV19 and TRBJ2-3; no clear D. This CDR3 is built from 15 residues. CDR1 and CDR2 from the germline V gene are LNHDA and SQIVND (reference sequence). The V end lost 4 bases, the J end lost 2 bases, and 13 bases lay between the germline ends. In DNA form, the CDR3 reads TGTGCCAGTAGTAACGGGTTACCCCCCACAGATACGCAGTATTTT. Protein product: CASSNGLPPTDTQYF.